This entry features one T cell receptor beta chain sequence. TCRdb's table, derived via immunoSEQ multiplex PCR, lists solely in-frame clones and lacks some. The repertoire consists of about 51,000 clones, with 80% to 95% occurring once and the leading ten covering 2.9%. The sample belongs to a study of T cell changes during pregnancy in multiple sclerosis. Sequences were derived from CD8+ T cells from peripheral blood mononuclear cells, sampled in the second trimester of pregnancy. This TCR derives from a female donor with multiple sclerosis, enrolled in a pregnancy study.

The CDR3 nucleotides read TGTGCCACCAGCAGTCCACAGGGTGGGTGGGACTATGGCTACACCTTC. It translates to CATSSPQGGWDYGYTF. This chain joins TRBV15 and TRBJ1-2; a weak D match, TRBD1 (6 bases). This CDR3 contains 16 residues. V was shortened by 3 bases and J by 3 bases, with 17 bases between the two germline ends. Germline lookup yields CDR1 LNHNV and CDR2 YYDKDF (reference sequence).